Sequencing of this T cell receptor beta chain was carried out in a study of blood T cell repertoires in COVID-19. For the study at large: Specimens from acute and convalescent COVID-19 originated in the United States, Italy and Spain. T cells, B-cell-depleted T cells, or PBMCs provided the cDNA or gDNA that served as material.

Libraries were prepared by immunoSEQ multiplex PCR; TCRdb keeps only in-frame clonotypes and omits some of them. The data show 95,000 to 120,000 clones, 90% seen once. The CDR3 has 16 amino acids. The V segment lost 2 bases and the J segment 9 bases; nucleotides outside the gene matches: 10. CDR1 and CDR2 (germline): MNHEY, SMNVEV (reference sequence). The chain combines TRBV27 with TRBJ2-1; 10 nucleotides line up with TRBD2. The sequence was collected from a woman in her fifties or sixties with acute or convalescent COVID-19. Input material: peripheral blood. In DNA, the CDR3 is TGTGCCAGCAGTTTAGCGGCTAGCGGGAGCTCAAGTGAGCAGTTCTTC. It codes for CASSLAASGSSSEQFF.